Following are 22 T cell receptor beta chains from one sample sequenced in a study of blood T cell repertoires in COVID-19. Measured with immunoSEQ multiplex PCR; TCRdb has only the in-frame clones, and not every one. The sample has hundreds of thousands of clones; around nine tenths are singletons. Sequences were obtained from peripheral blood. The receptors were gathered from a woman in her late teens or twenties who had recovered from COVID-19.

The chain uses TRBV9 and TRBJ2-3; 11 bases align to TRBD2. The V and J ends lost 4 bases and 5 bases, in that order; junction bases with no gene match: 6. Germline values: CDR1 SGDLS, CDR2 YYNGEE. The CDR3 sequence is 15 residues long. The CDR3 sequence is CASSPTSGSIDTQYF. CDR3 DNA sequence: TGTGCCAGCAGCCCTACTAGCGGGAGTATAGATACGCAGTATTTT.

A single count supports this clone. This rearrangement joins TRBV6-2 or TRBV6-3 to TRBJ2-3; D might be TRBD2 (6 bases). The CDR3 sequence is 17 residues long. Trimming took off 0 bases at V and 0 bases at J, with 13 bases between the two ends. CDR1 and CDR2 from the germline V gene are MNHEY and SVGEGT. CDR3 nucleotide sequence: TGTGCCAGCAGTTACTCGATAGGCAGCGGGAGCACAGATACGCAGTATTTT. As protein: CASSYSIGSGSTDTQYF.

This chain connects TRBV7-2 to TRBJ1-1; D gene uncertain. There are 14 residues in the CDR3. Per germline, CDR1 SGHTA and CDR2 FQGNSA. The V end lost 2 bases, the J end lost 1 base, and 8 bases lay between the germline ends. CDR3 nucleotide sequence: TGTGCCAGCAGCTTATACAGCACGAACACTGAAGCTTTCTTT. Protein product: CASSLYSTNTEAFF.

This chain uses TRBV21-1 with TRBJ2-7; the D call in the table, TRBD2, was not verified against the DNA. TRBV21-1 is flagged as a pseudogene. CDR3 size: 12 residues. The CDR3 nucleotides are TGTGCCAGCAGCGTGAGCTCCTACGAGCAGTACGTC. Encoded protein: CASSVSSYEQYV.

The chain employs TRBV18 and TRBJ2-1; 9 nucleotides align to TRBD2. The CDR3 runs 18 residues. J was trimmed by 4 bases and V by 0 bases; bases with no gene match: 10. The germline CDR1 and CDR2 sequences are KGHSH and LQKENI. For the CDR3, the DNA is TGTGCCAGCTCACCACCCCTAGCGGGATCTTTCCCGTACAATGAGCAGTTCTTC. Its translation is CASSPPLAGSFPYNEQFF.

This clone showed up just once. The chain is built from TRBV4-1 and TRBJ2-3, with 7 bases that match TRBD2. This CDR3 has 19 amino acids. Trimming removed 1 base from V and 2 bases from J; junction bases left unmatched: 15. Germline CDR1 MGHRA, CDR2 YSYEKL. CDR3 coding DNA: TGCGCCAGCAGCCAAGTTGGTTCCTTTGGCGGGAGCTACACAGATACGCAGTATTTT. It translates to CASSQVGSFGGSYTDTQYF.

The table lists this clone with a count of one. The rearrangement uses TRBV5-1 and TRBJ1-2; 7 nucleotides align to TRBD1. CDR3 length: 13 amino acids. V lost 4 bases, J lost 6 bases, and 6 bases stayed unmatched. The V gene's germline CDR1 is SGHRS and CDR2 YFSETQ. In nucleotides, the CDR3 is TGCGCCAGCAGCCGAGGGGGCACGGATGGCTACACCTTC. The encoded protein is CASSRGGTDGYTF.

This chain joins TRBV7-2 and TRBJ2-3, with 10 positions matching TRBD2. Germline V gives CDR1 SGHTA, CDR2 FQGNSA. This CDR3 has 15 residues. J lost 3 bases, V lost 6 bases, and 6 bases had no gene match. In DNA form, the CDR3 reads TGTGCCAGCAGGTCCGGGACTAGCGAAACAGATACGCAGTATTTT. Translation gives CASRSGTSETDTQYF. The full variable domain, its missing parts supplied by reference TRBV7-2 and TRBJ2-3, is GAGVSQSPSNKVTEKGKDVELRCDPISGHTALYWYRQSLGQGLEFLIYFQGNSAPDKSGLPSDRFSAERTGGSVSTLTIQRTQQEDSAVYLCASRSGTSETDTQYFGPGTRLTVL.

The gene calls are TRBV5-5 and TRBJ2-3; 10 nucleotides line up with TRBD1. V shed 4 bases, J shed 2 bases, and the junction held 7 bases outside the gene matches. The germline V gene has CDR1 SGHKS and CDR2 YYEKEE (reference sequence). The CDR3 has 16 residues. CDR3 sequence (DNA): TGTGCCAGCAGCCGACGGGGGACAGGGGACACAGATACGCAGTATTTT. Residues: CASSRRGTGDTDTQYF.

The chain couples TRBV9 to TRBJ1-4, with TRBD1 matching 7 bases. V shed 7 bases and J 5 bases; nucleotides not matched to a gene: 5. This CDR3 spans 13 amino acids. The germline V gene has CDR1 SGDLS and CDR2 YYNGEE. The CDR3 nucleotides read TGTGCCAGCTCTGGGACAGCCAATGAAAAACTGTTTTTT. This gives the protein CASSGTANEKLFF.

The chain combines TRBV9 with TRBJ1-4, with 8 bases identical to TRBD1. Per germline, CDR1 SGDLS and CDR2 YYNGEE. CDR3 size: 15 residues. The ends lost 4 bases at V and 3 bases at J; junction bases unmatched: 5. CDR3 protein: CASSRGTGPNEKLFF. Written as DNA, the CDR3 is TGTGCCAGCAGCCGAGGGACAGGACCTAATGAAAAACTGTTTTTT. Using reference TRBV9 and TRBJ1-4 for the parts outside the CDR3, the full variable domain is DSGVTQTPKHLITATGQRVTLRCSPRSGDLSVYWYQQSLDQGLQFLIQYYNGEERAKGNILERFSAQQFPDLHSELNLSSLELGDSALYFCASSRGTGPNEKLFFGSGTQLSVL.

Remarks on this clone: Other DNA sequences from this sample encode an identical CDR3 as well. The CDR3 bases are TGTGCCAGCAGCCTCGGACAATACAATGAGCAGTTCTTC. Its protein is CASSLGQYNEQFF. The chain links TRBV7-2 to TRBJ2-1; a possible D gene is TRBD1 (5 bases). CDR3 length: 13 amino acids. Trimming stripped 5 bases from V and 4 bases from J, with 9 bases between. The germline gives CDR1 SGHTA, CDR2 FQGNSA.

This clone was detected only once. The rearrangement links TRBV28 to TRBJ1-2, with no clear D. Trimming left V 4 bases short and J 8 bases short, with 11 bases between. CDR3 length: 12 residues. Germline V gives CDR1 MDHEN, CDR2 SYDVKM. The CDR3 nucleotides are TGTGCCAGCAGTTCCCCCTCCCGGGGCTACACCTTC. Residues: CASSSPSRGYTF.

The chain combines TRBV5-6 with TRBJ1-1; a weak D match, TRBD1 (5 bases). Trimming cost V 2 bases and J 1 base, with 12 bases left between them. The CDR3 is 15 amino acids. Germline V gene data show CDR1 as SGHDT and CDR2 as YYEEEE. The CDR3 nucleotides are TGTGCCAGCAGCTTTTTAGGGGCTCAGAACACTGAAGCTTTCTTT. As protein: CASSFLGAQNTEAFF. The entire variable domain, with the rest obtained from reference TRBV5-6 and TRBJ1-1, is as follows: DAGVTQSPTHLIKTRGQQVTLRCSPKSGHDTVSWYQQALGQGPQFIFQYYEEEERQRGNFPDRFSGHQFPNYSSELNVNALLLGDSALYLCASSFLGAQNTEAFFGQGTRLTVV.

The CDR3 nucleotides are TGTGCCATCAGTGAAGACGGACAGGGAGCTTACAATGAGCAGTTCTTC. Amino acids: CAISEDGQGAYNEQFF. The rearrangement joins TRBV10-3 to TRBJ2-1, with 8 bases matching TRBD1. The ends lost 3 bases at V and 4 bases at J; junction bases unmatched: 8. This CDR3 region has 16 residues. The germline CDR1 and CDR2 sequences are ENHRY and SYGVKD.

The chain employs TRBV7-2 and TRBJ2-3, with 10 bases fitting TRBD2. Germline CDR1 is SGHTA and CDR2 is FQGNSA. The CDR3 runs 16 residues. V shed 5 bases and J 2 bases; nucleotides not matched to a gene: 7. CDR3 loop: CASSKEGTSVTDTQYF. The CDR3 nucleotides are TGTGCCAGCAGCAAAGAAGGGACTAGCGTCACAGATACGCAGTATTTT.

The chain recombines TRBV4-1 with TRBJ1-1, with unresolved D. CDR1 is MGHRA and CDR2 is YSYEKL in the germline V gene. The CDR3 runs 17 residues. V lost 1 base to trimming and J lost 6 bases, with 21 bases between them. The CDR3 loop is CASSQVSSRPHEAEAFF. CDR3 nucleotides: TGCGCCAGCAGCCAAGTTAGCTCTCGGCCCCATGAGGCTGAAGCTTTCTTT.

This clone came up many times. The chain employs TRBV6-5 and TRBJ1-3, with TRBD1 as a possible D gene (5 bases). Germline assignment: CDR1 MNHEY and CDR2 SVGAGI. The germline V and J ends were trimmed by 4 bases and 1 base, with 14 bases remaining between them. This CDR3 has 16 amino acids. The CDR3 is CASSSPSGLSGNTIYF. The CDR3 bases are TGTGCCAGCAGTTCCCCCTCAGGGTTGTCTGGAAACACCATATATTTT.

V is TRBV28 and J is TRBJ2-1; D uncertain. This CDR3 comprises 15 residues. Germline V lookup: CDR1 MDHEN, CDR2 SYDVKM. V shed 5 bases and J shed 0 bases, with 11 bases lying between them. CDR3 residues: CASSRTESSYNEQFF. CDR3 sequence (DNA): TGTGCCAGCAGTCGTACTGAGAGCTCCTACAATGAGCAGTTCTTC.

This chain connects TRBV7-9 to TRBJ1-4; no reliable D call. CDR3 length: 12 amino acids. The germline V gene encodes CDR1 SEHNR and CDR2 FQNEAQ (reference sequence). V lost 3 bases and J 8 bases, leaving 7 bases between the germline ends. This chain's CDR3 is CASSFNTEKLFF. The DNA for the CDR3 is TGTGCCAGCAGCTTCAACACGGAAAAACTGTTTTTT.

The J gene is TRBJ2-5, the V gene TRBV29-1; D unresolved. V was pared by 1 base and J by 2 bases, with 17 bases between. Germline values: CDR1 SQVTM, CDR2 ANQGSEA. The CDR3 length is 16 residues. The CDR3 protein is CSVEGSQVPSQETQYF. The CDR3 region has the DNA TGCAGCGTTGAAGGGTCCCAGGTCCCCTCACAAGAGACCCAGTACTTC.

The J gene is TRBJ1-2, the V gene TRBV5-4; D gene ambiguous. CDR1 and CDR2 from the germline V gene are SGHNT and YYREEE (reference sequence). V gave up 4 bases and J gave up 2 bases, with 9 bases separating them. The CDR3 totals 13 residues. The CDR3 sequence: CASSLQENYGYTF. CDR3 coding DNA: TGTGCCAGCAGCCTTCAGGAAAACTATGGCTACACCTTC.